A single sample gave rise to the 3 T cell receptor beta chains below, sequenced in a study of human thymus T cells. Resected material from corrective heart surgery provided the thymus tissue analysed. The assay was immunoSEQ multiplex PCR, and TCRdb's table has in-frame clones only and misses some. This table holds some 130,000 clones, approximately 96% found once. The sample taken for sequencing was thymus tissue. These receptors came from a boy under three years old with a congenital heart defect but otherwise immunologically healthy.

V and J are TRBV27 and TRBJ1-1; D is unresolved. This CDR3 has 15 amino acids. The V gene lost 6 bases and the J gene lost 5 bases, with 19 bases spanning the gap. Germline CDR1 and CDR2: MNHEY and SMNVEV (reference sequence). CDR3 DNA sequence: TGTGCCAGCAGCAAAGCGGGTGGCGGAGTGACTGAAGCTTTCTTT. It codes for CASSKAGGGVTEAFF.

The chain is built from TRBV28 and TRBJ2-2; D is unclear. V lost 5 bases and J lost 3, with 4 bases in between. This CDR3 region has 12 residues. Germline V CDR1 and CDR2: MDHEN, SYDVKM. This CDR3 is CASSQYTGELFF. The CDR3 DNA sequence: TGTGCCAGCAGTCAATACACCGGGGAGCTGTTTTTT.

The chain employs TRBV27 and TRBJ1-1; D may be TRBD1 (6 bases). CDR3 size: 15 residues. Trimming took 6 bases from V and 1 from J, leaving 15 bases between them. CDR1 is MNHEY and CDR2 is SMNVEV in the germline V gene (reference sequence). Written as DNA, the CDR3 is TGTGCCAGCAGCCGGAGAGGGACAAAGAACACTGAAGCTTTCTTT. The encoded protein is CASSRRGTKNTEAFF.